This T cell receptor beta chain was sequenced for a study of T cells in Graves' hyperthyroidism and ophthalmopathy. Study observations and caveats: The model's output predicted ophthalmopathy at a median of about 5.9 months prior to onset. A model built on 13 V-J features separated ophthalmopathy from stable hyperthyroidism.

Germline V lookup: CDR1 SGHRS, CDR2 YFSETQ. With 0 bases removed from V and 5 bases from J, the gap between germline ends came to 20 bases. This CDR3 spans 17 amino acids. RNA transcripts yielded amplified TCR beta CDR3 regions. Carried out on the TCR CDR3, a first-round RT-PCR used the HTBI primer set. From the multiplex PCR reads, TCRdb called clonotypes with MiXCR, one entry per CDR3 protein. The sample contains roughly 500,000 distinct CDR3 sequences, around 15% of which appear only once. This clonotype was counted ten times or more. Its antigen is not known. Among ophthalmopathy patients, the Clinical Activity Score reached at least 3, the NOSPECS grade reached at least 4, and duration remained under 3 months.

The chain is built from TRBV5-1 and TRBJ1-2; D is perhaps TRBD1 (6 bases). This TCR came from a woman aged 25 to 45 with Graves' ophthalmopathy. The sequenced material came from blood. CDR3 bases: TGCGCCAGCAGCTTGGAAGGGGGACTGGCAGGCCGATATGGCTACACCTTC. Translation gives CASSLEGGLAGRYGYTF. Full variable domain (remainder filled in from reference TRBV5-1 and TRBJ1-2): KAGVTQTPRYLIKTRGQQVTLSCSPISGHRSVSWYQQTPGQGLQFLFEYFSETQRNKGNFPGRFSGRQFSNSRSEMNVSTLELGDSALYLCASSLEGGLAGRYGYTFGSGTRLTVV.